A selection of T cell receptor beta chains follows, all from one sample in a study of CD8+CD57+ T cells in acquired aplastic anemia. TCRdb ran MiXCR on the reads and lists one entry per CDR3 protein. Of about 270,000 distinct CDR3 sequences listed, roughly 82% are singletons. The sample taken for sequencing was sorted CD4+, CD8+, or CD8+CD57+ T cells (not recorded which) from PBMCs. The source is a human donor with aplastic anemia. Each CDR3 is given with its conserved first and last residue. Fields, in order: V gene, J gene, D gene, clone size, CDR3 DNA, CDR3 protein. The D gene is left open where the match is weak. Clone size appears in some rows only: once, few, many, or a class for an expanded clone.

TRBV7-9	TRBJ2-3	-	few	TGTGCCAGCAGCTTAGCAAGAAGCGGGGATACGCAGTATTTT	CASSLARSGDTQYF
TRBV11-3	TRBJ1-5	-	-	TGTGCCAGCAGCTTTGCAGGGACTCGGCCCCAGCATTTT	CASSFAGTRPQHF
TRBV7-2	TRBJ1-1	-	once	TGTGCCAGCAGCTTAGATCGAAGAGCCGACACGGAGGATTTCTTT	CASSLDRRADTEDFF
TRBV7-9	TRBJ2-1	-	-	TGTGCCACCAGCTTAGCGGGTCGCTGGGGGGCCGACGTGTTCTTC	CATSLAGRWGADVFF
TRBV7-9	TRBJ2-3	-	-	-	CASSSTAGTQYFEF
TRBV7-2	TRBJ1-1	-	-	TGTGCCAGCAGCTTAGAACAGGCAGCGAACTCTGAAGCCTTCTTT	CASSLEQAANSEAFF
TRBV19	TRBJ1-2	TRBD1	-	TGTGCCAGTAGTCGTGGACAGGGAGGATATGGCTACACCTTC	CASSRGQGGYGYTF
TRBV15	TRBJ2-1	-	-	TGTGCCACCAGCGGCCGGGGCGCCTCCTATGAGCAGTTCTTC	CATSGRGASYEQFF
TRBV7-4	TRBJ1-2	TRBD1	once	TGTGCCAGCAGCTTGACAGGGGGCGCCGAACATGTCTACACCTTC	CASSLTGGAEHVYTF
TRBV9	TRBJ2-7	-	-	TGTGCCAGCAGCCATAATTGGGAGTACGAGGAGTACTTC	CASSHNWEYEEYF
TRBV7-8	TRBJ1-3	TRBD1	-	TGTGCCAGCAGCTCAGCAGGGGGCATTCGTGGACACACTATATATTTT	CASSSAGGIRGHTIYF
TRBV7-8	TRBJ2-2	-	-	TGTGCCAGCAGCATGTCGGGCACCGGGGAGCTGTTTTTC	CASSMSGTGELFF
TRBV7-6	TRBJ1-1	-	-	TGTGCCAGCAGCGTAGCGCACGGTCCACAAGTGAACAATGAAGCTTTCTTT	CASSVAHGPQVNNEAFF
TRBV7-3	TRBJ2-3	-	-	TGTGCCAGCGGCGTCGGGGGAGCAGAGACAGAGTATTTT	CASGVGGAETEYF
TRBV11-3	TRBJ2-3	-	-	TGTGCCAGCGGGGTCGGGGGCACCGGGCCGCAGTATTTT	CASGVGGTGPQYF
TRBV7-2	TRBJ1-5	-	-	-	CASSWGQGTNYGYF
TRBV11-1	TRBJ2-7	-	-	TGTGCCAGCAGCTTGAGGGGAGGAGGGTACGAGCAGTACTTC	CASSLRGGGYEQYF
TRBV11-3	TRBJ2-3	-	-	TGTGCCAGCAGCGAAGATGTGACAGATACGCAGTATTTT	CASSEDVTDTQYF
TRBV7-9	TRBJ2-3	TRBD2	-	TGTGCCAGACGCGGGGCGGGGGGTCCCGATACGCAGTATTTT	CARRGAGGPDTQYF
TRBV7-2	TRBJ2-6	-	few	TGTGCCAGCAGCTTAGCGGGGGGCCCCGATACGGCCAACGTCCTGACTTTC	CASSLAGGPDTANVLTF
TRBV7-9	TRBJ2-1	-	-	TGTGCCAGCAGCTTAGAGCGTAACTACCGGGCCAATGACCAGTTCTTC	CASSLERNYRANDQFF
TRBV7-6	TRBJ1-5	-	-	TGTGCCAGCAGCTTAACGACAGTTTTTCCCCAGCATTTT	CASSLTTVFPQHF
TRBV7-9	TRBJ2-3	-	-	TGTGCCTACGGGGTAGGGGCGTACCCAGAGTACTTT	CAYGVGAYPEYF
TRBV9	TRBJ2-3	-	-	TGTGCCAGCAGCGCGTCAGGGACTGGGGCCAACGTCTATTTT	CASSASGTGANVYF
TRBV9	TRBJ2-1	-	-	TGTGCCAGCAGCGTTTCTCGGGGAGCCGAGGGAGACCAGTTCTTC	CASSVSRGAEGDQFF
TRBV7-2	TRBJ1-1	-	-	TGTGCCAGCAGCTTAACGGCAGGTCCCGATACGCAGTATGCTTTCTTT	CASSLTAGPDTQYAFF